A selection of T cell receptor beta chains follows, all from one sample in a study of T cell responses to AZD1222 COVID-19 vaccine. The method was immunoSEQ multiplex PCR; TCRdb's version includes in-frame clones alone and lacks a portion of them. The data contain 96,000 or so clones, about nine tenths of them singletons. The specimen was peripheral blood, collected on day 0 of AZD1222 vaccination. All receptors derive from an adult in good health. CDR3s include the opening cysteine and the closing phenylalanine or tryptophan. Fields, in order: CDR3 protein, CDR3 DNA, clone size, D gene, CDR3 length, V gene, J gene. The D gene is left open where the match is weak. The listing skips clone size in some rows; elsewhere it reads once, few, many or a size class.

CDR3 protein: CASSYSGGAAADTQYF; CDR3 DNA: TGTGCCAGCAGCTATAGCGGGGGGGCCGCGGCAGATACGCAGTATTTT; clone size: -; D gene: TRBD2; CDR3 length: 16; V gene: TRBV7-2; J gene: TRBJ2-3
CDR3 protein: CASSSAGVGEQYF; CDR3 DNA: TGTGCCAGCAGCTCAGCGGGGGTGGGCGAGCAGTACTTC; clone size: -; D gene: TRBD2; CDR3 length: 13; V gene: TRBV7-9; J gene: TRBJ2-7
CDR3 protein: CASSPPQGTPDTQYF; CDR3 DNA: TGCGCCAGCAGCCCCCCTCAGGGGACCCCAGATACGCAGTATTTT; clone size: -; D gene: -; CDR3 length: 15; V gene: TRBV5-1; J gene: TRBJ2-3
CDR3 protein: CSVGNRGYEQYF; CDR3 DNA: TGCAGCGTTGGGAACAGGGGTTACGAGCAGTACTTC; clone size: once; D gene: TRBD1; CDR3 length: 12; V gene: TRBV29-1; J gene: TRBJ2-7
CDR3 protein: CASSQDGHYDTEAFF; CDR3 DNA: TGTGCCAGCAGCCAAGATGGACACTACGACACTGAAGCTTTCTTT; clone size: once; D gene: -; CDR3 length: 15; V gene: TRBV3-1/TRBV3-2; J gene: TRBJ1-1
CDR3 protein: CASSQVTGEGPYEQYF; CDR3 DNA: TGCGCCAGCAGCCAAGTGACAGGGGAAGGGCCCTACGAGCAGTACTTC; clone size: -; D gene: TRBD1; CDR3 length: 16; V gene: TRBV4-3; J gene: TRBJ2-7
CDR3 protein: CASRPRGGNTEAFF; CDR3 DNA: TGTGCCAGCCGCCCGAGGGGGGGGAACACTGAAGCTTTCTTT; clone size: -; D gene: -; CDR3 length: 14; V gene: TRBV28; J gene: TRBJ1-1
CDR3 protein: CASSLGRYSTDTQYF; CDR3 DNA: TGTGCCAGCAGCTTGGGGCGGTATAGCACAGATACGCAGTATTTT; clone size: -; D gene: -; CDR3 length: 15; V gene: TRBV7-2; J gene: TRBJ2-3
CDR3 protein: CASKFQGAFNEQFF; CDR3 DNA: TGTGCCAGCAAGTTTCAGGGGGCCTTCAATGAGCAGTTCTTC; clone size: -; D gene: TRBD1; CDR3 length: 14; V gene: TRBV6-5; J gene: TRBJ2-1
CDR3 protein: CASSSSPGLGTDTQYF; CDR3 DNA: TGTGCCAGCAGCTCCAGCCCGGGACTAGGGACAGATACGCAGTATTTT; clone size: -; D gene: TRBD2; CDR3 length: 16; V gene: TRBV5-4; J gene: TRBJ2-3
CDR3 protein: CASSISRDGELFF; CDR3 DNA: TGTGCCAGTAGTATCAGCCGGGACGGGGAGCTGTTTTTT; clone size: -; D gene: -; CDR3 length: 13; V gene: TRBV19; J gene: TRBJ2-2
CDR3 protein: CASSWVGGSSYNSPLHF; CDR3 DNA: TGTGCCAGCAGTTGGGTCGGGGGGAGCTCCTATAATTCACCCCTCCACTTT; clone size: -; D gene: -; CDR3 length: 17; V gene: TRBV7-9; J gene: TRBJ1-6
CDR3 protein: CASSLAVMNTEAFF; CDR3 DNA: TGCGCCAGCAGCTTGGCGGTTATGAACACTGAAGCTTTCTTT; clone size: -; D gene: -; CDR3 length: 14; V gene: TRBV5-1; J gene: TRBJ1-1
CDR3 protein: CASSFDSGPPNYGYTF; CDR3 DNA: TGCGCCAGCAGCTTCGATTCAGGACCTCCTAACTATGGCTACACCTTC; clone size: once; D gene: -; CDR3 length: 16; V gene: TRBV5-1; J gene: TRBJ1-2
CDR3 protein: CASSLNPGQGPLNEQFF; CDR3 DNA: TGTGCCAGCAGCTTAAACCCGGGACAGGGGCCTCTAAATGAGCAGTTCTTC; clone size: -; D gene: TRBD1; CDR3 length: 17; V gene: TRBV7-3; J gene: TRBJ2-1
CDR3 protein: CASSTSGGINEQFF; CDR3 DNA: TGTGCCAGTAGTACTAGCGGGGGGATCAATGAGCAGTTCTTC; clone size: -; D gene: TRBD2; CDR3 length: 14; V gene: TRBV19; J gene: TRBJ2-1
CDR3 protein: CASTSLNTEAFF; CDR3 DNA: TGTGCCAGCACCTCCCTGAACACTGAAGCTTTCTTT; clone size: -; D gene: -; CDR3 length: 12; V gene: TRBV12-3/TRBV12-4; J gene: TRBJ1-1
CDR3 protein: CATGGGTTALSSYNEQFF; CDR3 DNA: TGTGCCACCGGAGGCGGGACTACCGCCCTCAGCTCCTACAATGAGCAGTTCTTC; clone size: once; D gene: TRBD2; CDR3 length: 18; V gene: TRBV24-1; J gene: TRBJ2-1
CDR3 protein: CASSVDRPGNTIYF; CDR3 DNA: TGTGCCAGCAGCGTAGACAGACCTGGAAACACCATATATTTT; clone size: few; D gene: -; CDR3 length: 14; V gene: TRBV9; J gene: TRBJ1-3
CDR3 protein: CATSRDGVNRGEAFF; CDR3 DNA: TGTGCCACCAGCAGAGATGGAGTAAACAGAGGTGAAGCTTTCTTT; clone size: -; D gene: -; CDR3 length: 15; V gene: TRBV15; J gene: TRBJ1-1
CDR3 protein: CASSRDRENEKLFF; CDR3 DNA: TGTGCCAGCAGCCGCGACAGGGAAAATGAAAAACTGTTTTTT; clone size: many; D gene: TRBD1; CDR3 length: 14; V gene: TRBV6-5; J gene: TRBJ1-4
CDR3 protein: CSGLRFTEAFF; CDR3 DNA: TGCAGCGGTCTGCGTTTCACTGAAGCTTTCTTT; clone size: -; D gene: -; CDR3 length: 11; V gene: TRBV29-1; J gene: TRBJ1-1
CDR3 protein: CASKQGAGELFF; CDR3 DNA: TGTGCCAGCAAACAGGGGGCCGGGGAGCTGTTTTTT; clone size: -; D gene: TRBD1; CDR3 length: 12; V gene: TRBV2; J gene: TRBJ2-2
CDR3 protein: CASSLVYVGPPSGNTIYF; CDR3 DNA: TGTGCCAGCAGCTTAGTTTATGTAGGGCCCCCCTCTGGAAACACCATATATTTT; clone size: once; D gene: -; CDR3 length: 18; V gene: TRBV7-8; J gene: TRBJ1-3
CDR3 protein: CASSADRNSYNEQFF; CDR3 DNA: TGTGCCAGCAGCGCGGACAGAAACTCCTACAATGAGCAGTTCTTC; clone size: -; D gene: -; CDR3 length: 15; V gene: TRBV7-6; J gene: TRBJ2-1
CDR3 protein: CASSEDQGSVADTQYF; CDR3 DNA: TGCGCCAGCAGTGAAGACCAGGGGTCGGTAGCAGATACGCAGTATTTT; clone size: -; D gene: -; CDR3 length: 16; V gene: TRBV10-2; J gene: TRBJ2-3
CDR3 protein: CASSQVFTVAGGTEAFF; CDR3 DNA: TGCGCCAGCAGCCAAGTATTCACGGTGGCAGGAGGCACTGAAGCTTTCTTT; clone size: -; D gene: -; CDR3 length: 17; V gene: TRBV4-1; J gene: TRBJ1-1
CDR3 protein: CASSYRTGNTIYF; CDR3 DNA: TGTGCCAGCAGTTACCGGACAGGAAACACCATATATTTT; clone size: -; D gene: -; CDR3 length: 13; V gene: TRBV6-5; J gene: TRBJ1-3
CDR3 protein: CASSPVFTAMNTEAFF; CDR3 DNA: TGTGCCAGCTCACCCGTATTTACAGCGATGAACACTGAAGCTTTCTTT; clone size: -; D gene: -; CDR3 length: 16; V gene: TRBV18; J gene: TRBJ1-1
CDR3 protein: CASNGQGVQGTEAFF; CDR3 DNA: TGTGCCAGCAACGGACAGGGGGTCCAGGGCACTGAAGCTTTCTTT; clone size: -; D gene: TRBD1; CDR3 length: 15; V gene: TRBV2; J gene: TRBJ1-1
CDR3 protein: CASSLANRPGGELFF; CDR3 DNA: TGTGCCAGCAGCTTAGCTAACAGGCCGGGCGGGGAGCTGTTTTTT; clone size: -; D gene: -; CDR3 length: 15; V gene: TRBV7-6; J gene: TRBJ2-2
CDR3 protein: CSASPGTGNTEAFF; CDR3 DNA: TGCAGTGCTAGTCCCGGGACAGGGAACACTGAAGCTTTCTTT; clone size: -; D gene: TRBD1; CDR3 length: 14; V gene: TRBV20-1; J gene: TRBJ1-1
CDR3 protein: CASSLWGGTGGVRGDEQYF; CDR3 DNA: TGTGCCAGCAGTTTATGGGGAGGGACAGGTGGTGTGAGAGGTGACGAGCAGTACTTC; clone size: few; D gene: -; CDR3 length: 19; V gene: TRBV27; J gene: TRBJ2-7
CDR3 protein: CASSSSWDSSYEQYF; CDR3 DNA: TGTGCCAGCAGCTCATCCTGGGACAGCTCCTACGAGCAGTACTTC; clone size: -; D gene: TRBD1; CDR3 length: 15; V gene: TRBV11-1; J gene: TRBJ2-7
CDR3 protein: CASSLDGPSPYGYTF; CDR3 DNA: TGCGCCAGCAGCTTGGACGGACCCTCTCCTTATGGCTACACCTTC; clone size: -; D gene: -; CDR3 length: 15; V gene: TRBV5-1; J gene: TRBJ1-2
CDR3 protein: CASSVVSKYNEQFF; CDR3 DNA: TGTGCCAGCAGCGTAGTATCTAAGTACAATGAGCAGTTCTTC; clone size: -; D gene: -; CDR3 length: 14; V gene: TRBV9; J gene: TRBJ2-1
CDR3 protein: CASSYKLGRNYGYTF; CDR3 DNA: TGTGCCAGCAGTTACAAGTTGGGCCGTAACTATGGCTACACCTTC; clone size: -; D gene: -; CDR3 length: 15; V gene: TRBV6-5; J gene: TRBJ1-2
CDR3 protein: CASSLSARSQPQHF; CDR3 DNA: TGTGCCAGCAGTTTATCAGCCCGGAGTCAGCCCCAGCATTTT; clone size: -; D gene: -; CDR3 length: 14; V gene: TRBV28; J gene: TRBJ1-5
CDR3 protein: CASSYTGKTYEQYF; CDR3 DNA: TGTGCCAGCAGTTATACCGGAAAGACCTACGAGCAGTACTTC; clone size: -; D gene: -; CDR3 length: 14; V gene: TRBV6-5; J gene: TRBJ2-7
CDR3 protein: CASSPNQGSRQPQHF; CDR3 DNA: TGCGCCAGCAGCCCTAATCAGGGTTCTCGTCAGCCCCAGCATTTT; clone size: -; D gene: -; CDR3 length: 15; V gene: TRBV4-1; J gene: TRBJ1-5
CDR3 protein: CASSQRVANNEQFF; CDR3 DNA: TGCGCCAGCAGCCAACGGGTGGCCAACAATGAGCAGTTCTTC; clone size: -; D gene: -; CDR3 length: 14; V gene: TRBV4-1; J gene: TRBJ2-1
CDR3 protein: CASSDSGTGYGYTF; CDR3 DNA: TGTGCCAGCAGTGACAGCGGGACAGGGTATGGCTACACCTTC; clone size: -; D gene: TRBD1; CDR3 length: 14; V gene: TRBV6-4; J gene: TRBJ1-2
CDR3 protein: CASSPYSHNEQFF; CDR3 DNA: TGTGCCAGCAGCCCCTACTCCCACAATGAGCAGTTCTTC; clone size: -; D gene: -; CDR3 length: 13; V gene: TRBV7-2; J gene: TRBJ2-1
CDR3 protein: CASSEAGNNQPQHF; CDR3 DNA: TGTGCCAGCAGTGAAGCTGGGAATAATCAGCCCCAGCATTTT; clone size: -; D gene: -; CDR3 length: 14; V gene: TRBV2; J gene: TRBJ1-5
CDR3 protein: CASRAFFLWGRGITDTQYF; CDR3 DNA: TGTGCCAGCAGAGCCTTCTTCTTGTGGGGCAGGGGGATCACAGATACGCAGTATTTT; clone size: -; D gene: TRBD1; CDR3 length: 19; V gene: TRBV2; J gene: TRBJ2-3
CDR3 protein: CASSLTGDHYSNQPQHF; CDR3 DNA: TGTGCCAGCAGCTTGACAGGGGACCACTATAGCAATCAGCCCCAGCATTTT; clone size: few; D gene: TRBD1; CDR3 length: 17; V gene: TRBV7-8; J gene: TRBJ1-5
CDR3 protein: CASSLGARGANTEAFF; CDR3 DNA: TGTGCCAGCAGCCTAGGCGCGCGGGGTGCGAACACTGAAGCTTTCTTT; clone size: once; D gene: -; CDR3 length: 16; V gene: TRBV14; J gene: TRBJ1-1
CDR3 protein: CASSQEGGSYEQYF; CDR3 DNA: TGCGCCAGCAGCCAAGAGGGGGGGTCCTACGAGCAGTACTTC; clone size: -; D gene: TRBD2; CDR3 length: 14; V gene: TRBV4-3; J gene: TRBJ2-7
CDR3 protein: CASSITWQHTDTQYF; CDR3 DNA: TGTGCCAGTAGTATAACGTGGCAGCACACAGATACGCAGTATTTT; clone size: -; D gene: -; CDR3 length: 15; V gene: TRBV19; J gene: TRBJ2-3
CDR3 protein: CASSETASYQPQHF; CDR3 DNA: TGTGCCAGCAGTGAGACAGCATCCTACCAGCCCCAGCATTTT; clone size: -; D gene: -; CDR3 length: 14; V gene: TRBV2; J gene: TRBJ1-5
CDR3 protein: CSVDVVGTQYF; CDR3 DNA: TGCAGCGTTGATGTCGTCGGTACGCAGTATTTT; clone size: once; D gene: -; CDR3 length: 11; V gene: TRBV29-1; J gene: TRBJ2-3
CDR3 protein: CASSQEDRIYGYTF; CDR3 DNA: TGCGCCAGCAGCCAAGAGGACAGGATCTATGGCTACACCTTC; clone size: -; D gene: TRBD1; CDR3 length: 14; V gene: TRBV4-1; J gene: TRBJ1-2
CDR3 protein: CAWSVLTSNNEQFF; CDR3 DNA: TGTGCCTGGAGTGTATTGACTAGCAACAATGAGCAGTTCTTC; clone size: -; D gene: TRBD2; CDR3 length: 14; V gene: TRBV30; J gene: TRBJ2-1
CDR3 protein: CASRPTSGGPLNEQFF; CDR3 DNA: TGTGCCAGCAGACCTACTAGCGGGGGCCCCCTCAATGAGCAGTTCTTC; clone size: -; D gene: TRBD2; CDR3 length: 16; V gene: TRBV7-3; J gene: TRBJ2-1
CDR3 protein: CSVGPGANTEAFF; CDR3 DNA: TGCAGCGTTGGGCCCGGGGCGAACACTGAAGCTTTCTTT; clone size: -; D gene: -; CDR3 length: 13; V gene: TRBV29-1; J gene: TRBJ1-1
CDR3 protein: CASSQWGGQGETQYF; CDR3 DNA: TGCGCCAGCAGTCAATGGGGGGGCCAAGGAGAGACCCAGTACTTC; clone size: -; D gene: -; CDR3 length: 15; V gene: TRBV23-1; J gene: TRBJ2-5
CDR3 protein: CASSQDYGYLGNTIYF; CDR3 DNA: TGCGCCAGCAGCCAAGATTATGGCTATTTGGGGAACACCATATATTTT; clone size: -; D gene: -; CDR3 length: 16; V gene: TRBV4-3; J gene: TRBJ1-3
CDR3 protein: CASSVATGHFYEQYF; CDR3 DNA: TGTGCCAGCAGCGTAGCTACGGGGCACTTCTACGAGCAGTACTTC; clone size: -; D gene: -; CDR3 length: 15; V gene: TRBV9; J gene: TRBJ2-7
CDR3 protein: CASSVTENYGYTF; CDR3 DNA: TGTGCCAGCAGCGTGACAGAGAACTATGGCTACACCTTC; clone size: medium-sized; D gene: -; CDR3 length: 13; V gene: TRBV9; J gene: TRBJ1-2